The entry below gives a single T cell receptor (beta chain) sequence along with its context. Its antigen is undetermined. The data originate from a study of metastatic and nonmetastatic thyroid tumors. Turning to the study itself: Repertoires of blood and of tissue (tumor or nodule) from malignant and benign thyroid patients were compared.

Under the authors' procedure: For papillary thyroid cancer, a distant-metastasis classifier was constructed from CDR3 differences observed across clinicopathological groups. With MiXCR, TCRdb called clones anew from the PCR reads. TCRdb's processing, not the authors', yielded these V and J calls. This sample carries 35,000 to 40,000 clones, around 20% of them seen once, and the ten largest clones take roughly 15%. Each patient came to thyroid surgery without any prior treatment (of any kind). Study-wide results and caveats: Benign nodules were reported to have significantly lower TCR beta diversity than malignant thyroid tumors, in blood and tumor.

Sample: blood. The sequence derives from a female donor with papillary thyroid cancer or a benign thyroid nodule (not recorded which). Some clones in this sample may be carry-over from other donors' samples.

The DNA of the CDR3 is TGTGCCAGCAGCTTAGGGGGTCAGACCCAGTACTTC. This encodes CASSLGGQTQYF. The chain links TRBV11-2 to TRBJ2-5; unclear D gene. CDR3 length: 12 residues. Looked up from germline, CDR1 is SGHAT and CDR2 is FQNNGV. V lost 1 base and J 6 bases, leaving 6 bases between the germline ends. The whole variable domain, remainder taken from reference TRBV11-2 and TRBJ2-5, is EAGVAQSPRYKIIEKRQSVAFWCNPISGHATLYWYQQILGQGPKLLIQFQNNGVVDDSQLPKDRFSAERLKGVDSTLKIQPAKLEDSAVYLCASSLGGQTQYFGPGTRLLVL.